Below, one T cell receptor (beta chain) is given with its context. The naive CD8 population came from CD45RO-negative cells selected for CCR7, without terminally differentiated effector memory CD45RA+ cells. Assay used: immunoSEQ multiplex PCR; TCRdb lists only in-frame clones, some missing. In the table there are hundreds of thousands of clones, 90% to 95% of which are singletons. The CDR3 has 14 amino acids. V gave up 7 bases and J gave up 5 bases, with 15 bases separating them. Germline CDR1 is LNHDA and CDR2 is SQIVND (reference sequence). These data come from a study of shared clonotypes between healthy human individuals.

The receptor's source is a woman aged 30 to 39 in good health. This chain connects TRBV19 to TRBJ1-5, with D possibly matching TRBD1 (5 bases). Sequenced sample: naive CD8+ T cells sorted from blood. CDR3 sequence (DNA): TGTGCCAGTACCCCGGTGGGGGTCTATCAGCCCCAGCATTTT. Protein product: CASTPVGVYQPQHF.